Sequencing of this T cell receptor beta chain was carried out in a study of tissue T cells after allogeneic stem cell transplantation. Findings of the study overall: Blood and spleen captured only part of the tissue TCR repertoire. Some tissue clones might be persisting host cells; their alloreactivity or antigen specificity was not determined. Anatomically similar tissues had similar TCR repertoires within each patient.

The repertoire was sequenced with immunoSEQ multiplex PCR; TCRdb's copy has only in-frame clones and lacks some. The sample has about 17,000 clones; about 70% are singletons. Concerning this clone itself: Its antigen is unknown. The gene symbols are mouse symbols. The DNA ends 1 residue before the CDR3 does, and the rest of the CDR3 is filled in from the germline J gene.

This CDR3 region has 15 residues. Germline V gene sequence: CDR1 NNHNN, CDR2 SYGAGS (reference sequence). V gave up 5 bases and J gave up 3 bases; unmatched junction bases: 9. The TCR originated in a female BALB/c mouse in good health. The strain is characterized by the MHC haplotype H2-d. This chain connects TRBV13-2 to TRBJ2-5, with TRBD2 identical over 7 bases. The sample taken for sequencing was spleen. The CDR3 protein is CASGDRGGGQDTQYF. CDR3 DNA, as far as it was read: TGTGCCAGCGGGGATCGGGGGGGTGGACAAGACACCCAGTAC.